This T cell receptor beta chain is drawn from a study of T-cell reconstitution after alpha-beta-depleted transplantation in children. Findings and limits, study-wide: One year post-transplant, T-cell counts and diversity were largely derived from T cells produced anew. At around two months after transplant, the alpha-beta T cells were reportedly derived from several hundred expanded clones that came from non-depleted graft cells. Some patients owed their high day-60 TCRbeta diversity to surviving recipient T cells and thymic progenitors.

This CDR3 contains 17 residues. Germline V lookup: CDR1 SGHKS, CDR2 YYEKEE (reference sequence). With 4 bases clipped from V and 1 base from J, the junction kept 11 bases outside the gene matches. This clonotype has at least ten counts. Its antigen is undetermined. Unique molecular identifiers were incorporated when the TCRbeta library was constructed. TCRdb fed the PCR reads into MiXCR, producing one record per CDR3 protein. Counted here are about 600,000 distinct CDR3 sequences, roughly 23% occurring once; the ten biggest clones make up roughly an eighth. The receptor was derived from a boy under two years old who had a stem cell transplant for acute myeloid leukemia, so the T cells may come from the graft donor. The source material was PBMCs, mostly from graft donor cells, sampled 360 days after TCRalphabeta/CD19-depleted stem cell transplant. The chain joins TRBV5-5 to TRBJ2-1, with TRBD1 matching 7 bases. In DNA, the CDR3 is TGTGCCAGCAGCCTAAAACAGGGGCCAACTTCCTACAATGAGCAGTTCTTC. Residues: CASSLKQGPTSYNEQFF.